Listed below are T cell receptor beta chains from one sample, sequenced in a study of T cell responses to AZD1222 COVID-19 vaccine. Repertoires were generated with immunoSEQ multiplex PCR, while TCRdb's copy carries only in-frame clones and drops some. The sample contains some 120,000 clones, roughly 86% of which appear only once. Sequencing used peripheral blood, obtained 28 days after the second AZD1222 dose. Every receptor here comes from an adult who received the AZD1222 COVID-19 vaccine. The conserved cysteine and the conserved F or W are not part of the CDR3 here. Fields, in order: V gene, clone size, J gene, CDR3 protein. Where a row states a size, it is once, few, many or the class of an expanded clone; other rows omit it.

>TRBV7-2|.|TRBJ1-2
ASSAPEGRNRYGYT
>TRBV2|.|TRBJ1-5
ASRQGQGPSNQPQH
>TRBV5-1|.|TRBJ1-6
ASSLGGQGSPLH
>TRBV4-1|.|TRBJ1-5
ASSQGRGQYSNQPQH
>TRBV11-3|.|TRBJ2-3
ASSSGARIGTDTQY
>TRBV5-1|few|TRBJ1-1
ASSATGVTTEAF
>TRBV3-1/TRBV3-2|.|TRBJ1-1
ASSQGPGLNTEAF
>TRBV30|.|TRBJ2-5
AWSAGEGEEY
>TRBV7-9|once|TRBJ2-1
ASSSAGGPHEQF
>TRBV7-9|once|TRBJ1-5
ASSQTGGQPQH
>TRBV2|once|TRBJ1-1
ASGSGTNTEAF
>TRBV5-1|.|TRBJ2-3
ASSVGQGVTDTQY
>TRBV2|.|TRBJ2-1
ASSAVDGGRKF
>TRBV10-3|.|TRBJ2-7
AISGPRSDEQY
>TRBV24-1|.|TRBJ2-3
ATSGRGTDTQY
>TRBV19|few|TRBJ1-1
ASSIGSGTEAF
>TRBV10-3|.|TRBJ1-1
AISESTGPIEAF
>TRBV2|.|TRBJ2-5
ASSRGHLETQY
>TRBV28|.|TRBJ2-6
ASIWGRPSGANVLT
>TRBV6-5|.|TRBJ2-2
ASRWDRSNTGELF
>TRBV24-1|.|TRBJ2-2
ATSDSSGGRGELF
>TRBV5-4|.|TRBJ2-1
ASSPPGTSGYNEQF
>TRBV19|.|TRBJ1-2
ASSIRGGYT
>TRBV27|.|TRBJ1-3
ASSYTFSGNTIY
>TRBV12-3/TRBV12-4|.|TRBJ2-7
ASSSNYEQY
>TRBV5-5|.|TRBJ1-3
ASSSAGAGWGKAGNTIY
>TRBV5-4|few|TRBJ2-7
ASSLLGGGNAEQY
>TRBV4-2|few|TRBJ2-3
ASGGLAVTDTQY
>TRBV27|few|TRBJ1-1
ASSRLDRYRAEAF
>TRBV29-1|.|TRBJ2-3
SVDSGRAPDTQY
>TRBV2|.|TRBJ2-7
ASTQTRWGSLEQY
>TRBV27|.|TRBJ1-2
ASSLSQGANYGYT
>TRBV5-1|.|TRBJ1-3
ASRSTGGGNTIY
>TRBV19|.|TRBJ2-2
ASSIGLAGLSDTGELF
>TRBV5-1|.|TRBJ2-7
ASSWGATGIVREQY
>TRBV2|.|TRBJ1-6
ASSSGEDSPLH
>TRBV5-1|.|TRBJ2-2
ASSEGTGGYTGELF
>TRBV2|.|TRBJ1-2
ASIRTGGSNYGYT
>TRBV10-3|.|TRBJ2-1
AIRAGREISEQF
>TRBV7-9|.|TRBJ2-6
ASSLERSGANVLT
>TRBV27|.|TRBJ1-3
ASSLSWHSGNTIY
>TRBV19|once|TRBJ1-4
ASGTQLGEKLF
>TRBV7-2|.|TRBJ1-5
ASSENRVSQPQH
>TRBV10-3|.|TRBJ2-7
ATRGQGPYEQY
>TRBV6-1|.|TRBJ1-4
ASSEASPREGLF
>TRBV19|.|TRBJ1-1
ASSIEGSMNTEAF
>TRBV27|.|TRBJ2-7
ASGEPGPKPYEQY
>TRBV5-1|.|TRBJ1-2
ASSLGDRDYGYT
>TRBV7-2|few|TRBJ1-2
ASSKPTVYYGYT
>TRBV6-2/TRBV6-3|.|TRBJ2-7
ASSLAMTYEQY
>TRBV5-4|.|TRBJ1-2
ASSLDPGQGGYGYT
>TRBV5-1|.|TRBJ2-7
ASSPIQGAYEQY